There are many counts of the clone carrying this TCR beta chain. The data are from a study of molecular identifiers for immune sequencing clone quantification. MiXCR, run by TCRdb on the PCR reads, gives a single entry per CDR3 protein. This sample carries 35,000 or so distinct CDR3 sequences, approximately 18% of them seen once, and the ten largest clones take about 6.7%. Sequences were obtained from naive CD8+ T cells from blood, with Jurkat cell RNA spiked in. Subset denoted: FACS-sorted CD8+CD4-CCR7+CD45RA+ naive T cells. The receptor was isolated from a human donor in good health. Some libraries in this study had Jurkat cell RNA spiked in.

The CDR3 coding sequence is TGCGCCAGCAGTGAAGGACGGGGGTTATTCGGCTACACCTTC. The encoded protein is CASSEGRGLFGYTF. V is TRBV10-2 and J is TRBJ1-2; perhaps TRBD1 as D (5 bases). CDR1 is WSHSY, CDR2 SAAADI, per germline. V lost 3 bases and J lost 8, with 16 bases in between. The CDR3 runs 14 residues.